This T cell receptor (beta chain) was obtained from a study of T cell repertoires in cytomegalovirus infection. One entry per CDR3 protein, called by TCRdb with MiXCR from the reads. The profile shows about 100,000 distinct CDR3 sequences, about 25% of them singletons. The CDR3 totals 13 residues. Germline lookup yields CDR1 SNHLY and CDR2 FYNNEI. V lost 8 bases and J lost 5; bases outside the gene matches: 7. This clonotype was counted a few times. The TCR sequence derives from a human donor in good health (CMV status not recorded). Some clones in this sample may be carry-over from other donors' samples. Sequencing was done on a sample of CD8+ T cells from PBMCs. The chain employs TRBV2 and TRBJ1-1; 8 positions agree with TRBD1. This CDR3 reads CASGQGRWTEAFF. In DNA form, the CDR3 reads TGTGCCAGCGGACAGGGAAGATGGACTGAAGCTTTCTTT.